A single sample gave rise to the 32 T cell receptor beta chains below, sequenced in a study of cytomegalovirus exposure and HLA in healthy donors. Researchers ran the PCR with 60 Vbeta and 13 Jbeta primers. The method was immunoSEQ multiplex PCR; TCRdb's version includes in-frame clones alone and lacks a portion of them. The repertoire consists of about 76,000 clones, with 65% to 75% occurring once and the leading ten covering 15% to 20%. Material for sequencing was PBMCs. These TCRs come from a woman aged 40 to 50 in good health and CMV-seropositive.

The J gene is TRBJ2-1, the V gene TRBV4-3, with 8 bases lining up with TRBD2. Germline CDR1 is LGHNA and CDR2 is YSLEER. Trimming took 2 bases from V and 3 from J; bases not matched to a gene: 3. The CDR3 is made up of 15 amino acids. The CDR3 coding sequence is TGCGCCAGCAGCCAAATGACTAGCGTCTACAATGAGCAGTTCTTC. Amino acid sequence: CASSQMTSVYNEQFF.

J is TRBJ2-7 and V is TRBV11-2, with D perhaps TRBD1 (6 bases). The CDR3 sequence is 14 residues long. Germline CDR1 reads SGHAT; CDR2 reads FQNNGV. The ends were cut back, 3 bases at V and 4 bases at J, with 13 bases in the middle. The CDR3 region is CASSFSGHMYEQYF. CDR3 DNA: TGTGCCAGCAGCTTCTCGGGACATATGTACGAGCAGTACTTC.

This chain joins TRBV11-2 and TRBJ2-3; D might be TRBD2 (5 bases). CDR1 is SGHAT and CDR2 is FQNNGV in the germline V gene. CDR3 length: 12 amino acids. V shed 1 base and J shed 12 bases, with 11 bases lying between them. The CDR3 DNA follows: TGTGCCAGCAGCTTAGCTAGCAACTTACAGTATTTT. Amino acid sequence: CASSLASNLQYF.

This clone was seen once. This chain joins TRBV5-1 and TRBJ2-2; 10 nucleotides agree with TRBD2. V lost 0 bases, J lost 1 base, and 0 bases stayed unmatched. The CDR3 spans 16 residues. Germline V gene sequence: CDR1 SGHRS, CDR2 YFSETQ. The CDR3 is CASSLASGRNTGELFF. CDR3 sequence (DNA): TGCGCCAGCAGCTTGGCTAGCGGGAGGAACACCGGGGAGCTGTTTTTT.

The chain recombines TRBV9 with TRBJ1-4, with D tentatively TRBD1 (5 bases). CDR1 and CDR2 (germline): SGDLS, YYNGEE. The CDR3 has 13 residues. The V end lost 7 bases, the J end lost 4 bases, and 11 bases lay between the germline ends. CDR3 sequence (DNA): TGTGCCAGCGGCATGGGGGGTAATGAAAAACTGTTTTTT. Protein: CASGMGGNEKLFF.

This clone occurred once. This chain uses TRBV4-1 with TRBJ2-7; D remains unclear. With 0 bases removed from V and 4 bases from J, the gap between germline ends came to 7 bases. There are 13 residues in the CDR3. Germline V gene sequence: CDR1 MGHRA, CDR2 YSYEKL. The CDR3, as DNA: TGCGCCAGCAGCCAAGATCGACTTTACGAGCAGTACTTC. This sequence encodes CASSQDRLYEQYF.

CDR3 DNA sequence: TGCGCCAGCAGCTTACAACACCTCTACGAGCAGTACTTC. Its protein is CASSLQHLYEQYF. The chain couples TRBV5-1 to TRBJ2-7; D is unclear. V lost 2 bases and J lost 3, with 9 bases in between. The V gene's germline CDR1 is SGHRS and CDR2 YFSETQ. The CDR3 covers 13 residues. Complete variable domain (other parts from reference TRBV5-1 and TRBJ2-7): KAGVTQTPRYLIKTRGQQVTLSCSPISGHRSVSWYQQTPGQGLQFLFEYFSETQRNKGNFPGRFSGRQFSNSRSEMNVSTLELGDSALYLCASSLQHLYEQYFGPGTRLTVT.

This clone has just a few counts. CDR3 DNA sequence: TGTGCCAGCAGCTATAACAGGGCTGGGCAGCCCCAGCATTTT. Its translation is CASSYNRAGQPQHF. The J gene is TRBJ1-5, the V gene TRBV7-2, with D possibly being TRBD1 (6 bases). Trimming stripped 4 bases from V and 7 bases from J, with 14 bases between. Germline V gene lookup returns CDR1 SGHTA and CDR2 FQGNSA. This CDR3 comprises 14 residues.

By share of the sample, this clone is medium-sized. The V call is TRBV27, the J call TRBJ2-1; 7 bases line up with TRBD1. Germline assignment: CDR1 MNHEY and CDR2 SMNVEV (reference sequence). With 3 bases clipped from V and 8 bases from J, the junction kept 10 bases outside the gene matches. CDR3 length equals 15 residues. CDR3 in amino acids: CASSFIQTGTHEQFF. As DNA, the CDR3 is TGTGCCAGCAGTTTTATACAGACAGGGACCCATGAGCAGTTCTTC.

The V and J genes are TRBV25-1 and TRBJ2-5, with D hard to call. Trimming cost V 0 bases and J 4 bases, with 3 bases left between them. CDR1 and CDR2 (germline): MGHDK, SYGVNS. This CDR3 comprises 12 residues. As DNA, the CDR3 is TGTGCCAGCAGTGAATACAGAGAGACCCAGTACTTC. Its protein is CASSEYRETQYF.

The chain has TRBV6-4 and TRBJ2-1; 9 bases match TRBD2. V trimming: 5 bases; J trimming: 5 bases; junction bases outside the gene matches: 7. The germline CDR1 and CDR2 sequences are MRHNA and SNTAGT. The CDR3 contains 15 residues. The DNA of the CDR3 is TGTGCCAGCAGTTTCTTAGCGGGGGCTAACAATGAGCAGTTCTTC. Translating it yields CASSFLAGANNEQFF.

J is TRBJ2-7 and V is TRBV19, with a possible D match to TRBD2 (5 bases). The CDR3 runs 12 residues. Per the germline V gene, CDR1 is LNHDA and CDR2 is SQIVND (reference sequence). Between the trimmed V and J ends, which lost 3 bases and 3 bases, there was a span of 6 bases. The CDR3 loop is CASSIGSYEQYF. The CDR3 nucleotides read TGTGCCAGTAGTATTGGGAGCTACGAGCAGTACTTC.

V gene TRBV7-3 combines with J gene TRBJ2-1, with TRBD1 identical over 10 bases. The CDR3 runs to 15 residues. With 5 bases clipped from V and 3 bases from J, the junction kept 4 bases outside the gene matches. Germline CDR1 is SGHTA and CDR2 is FQGTGA. The CDR3 is CASSAGTGDYNEQFF. Written as DNA, the CDR3 is TGTGCCAGCAGCGCCGGGACAGGGGACTACAATGAGCAGTTCTTC. Based on the CDR3 plus reference TRBV7-3 and TRBJ2-1, the full variable domain is GAGVSQTPSNKVTEKGKYVELRCDPISGHTALYWYRQSLGQGPEFLIYFQGTGAADDSGLPNDRFFAVRPEGSVSTLKIQRTERGDSAVYLCASSAGTGDYNEQFFGPGTRLTVL.

V gene TRBV7-2 combines with J gene TRBJ1-2, with TRBD1 matching over 8 bases. Germline CDR1 and CDR2: SGHTA and FQGNSA. The CDR3 contains 13 residues. V lost 4 bases and J lost 4; bases outside the gene matches: 2. CDR3 bases: TGTGCCAGCAGCTCCACAGGGGGCTATGGCTACACCTTC. This encodes CASSSTGGYGYTF.

The chain combines TRBV19 with TRBJ1-4; no definite D call. Trimming shortened V by 9 bases and J by 0 bases, and 17 bases separated the two germline ends. CDR1 and CDR2 (germline): LNHDA, SQIVND (reference sequence). The CDR3 is 16 amino acids. The CDR3 spells CARTPWYATTNEKLFF. As DNA, the CDR3 is TGTGCCAGGACACCCTGGTACGCTACAACTAATGAAAAACTGTTTTTT.

The V and J genes are TRBV9 and TRBJ1-4, with unresolved D. V was cut by 3 bases and J by 2 bases, with 8 bases left in between. Germline V lookup: CDR1 SGDLS, CDR2 YYNGEE. The CDR3 consists of 14 residues. This CDR3 reads CASSAPGTNEKLFF. The CDR3 coding sequence is TGTGCCAGCAGCGCACCCGGGACTAATGAAAAACTGTTTTTT.

The chain uses TRBV19 and TRBJ1-2; the D gene is possibly TRBD1 (5 bases). V was shortened by 6 bases and J by 4 bases, with 6 bases between the two germline ends. CDR1 LNHDA and CDR2 SQIVND come from the germline V gene (reference sequence). The CDR3 consists of 11 residues. As DNA, the CDR3 is TGTGCCAGTAGGGACATCTATGGCTACACCTTC. This codes for CASRDIYGYTF.

The chain joins TRBV7-8 to TRBJ1-1; D gene unclear. Germline V lookup: CDR1 SGHVS, CDR2 FQNEAQ. The V gene lost 5 bases and the J gene lost 4 bases, with 20 bases spanning the gap. The CDR3 sequence is 16 residues long. CDR3 protein: CASSPQGATTSTEAFF. In DNA form, the CDR3 reads TGTGCCAGCAGCCCACAAGGCGCCACTACTAGCACTGAAGCTTTCTTT.

V and J are TRBV5-1 and TRBJ2-5; D may be TRBD2 (5 bases). CDR1 and CDR2 from the germline V gene are SGHRS and YFSETQ. Deletions cut 0 bases from V and 3 bases from J, with 12 bases between. CDR3 length: 15 amino acids. The CDR3 is CASSLAGKREETQYF. The CDR3 DNA is TGCGCCAGCAGCTTGGCAGGCAAGAGGGAAGAGACCCAGTACTTC.

The chain employs TRBV11-2 and TRBJ2-2; no clear D. CDR1 SGHAT and CDR2 FQNNGV come from the germline V gene. V was shortened by 2 bases and J by 1 base, with 8 bases between the two germline ends. The CDR3 sequence is 15 residues long. CDR3 region: CASSLWQMNTGELFF. The CDR3 DNA is TGTGCCAGCAGCTTATGGCAGATGAACACCGGGGAGCTGTTTTTT.

The chain is built from TRBV18 and TRBJ1-5; D possibly corresponds to TRBD1 (5 bases). Germline V gives CDR1 KGHSH, CDR2 LQKENI. V lost 2 bases and J lost 2, with 10 bases in between. The CDR3 loop spans 15 amino acids. The CDR3 loop is CASSPTREGNQPQHF. The CDR3, as DNA: TGTGCCAGCTCACCAACCAGGGAAGGCAATCAGCCCCAGCATTTT.

The chain has TRBV19 and TRBJ1-1, with TRBD1 identical over 7 bases. Germline trimming cut 6 bases from V and 0 bases from J; bases unmatched to any gene: 7. Germline lookup yields CDR1 LNHDA and CDR2 SQIVND (reference sequence). This CDR3 spans 15 amino acids. CDR3: CASRLTGTVNTEAFF. In DNA, the CDR3 is TGTGCCAGTAGATTAACCGGGACAGTGAACACTGAAGCTTTCTTT.

Comments on this clone: Mismatch with germline at one junction end may stem from a read error. This chain uses TRBV5-6 with TRBJ1-6, with 7 bases identical to TRBD1. There are 13 residues in the CDR3. Germline V CDR1 and CDR2: SGHDT, YYEEEE. CDR3 in amino acids: CASSITGDSPFHF. In nucleotides, the CDR3 is TGTGCCAGCAGCATAACAGGGGATTCACCCTTCCACTTT.

The chain carries TRBV9 and TRBJ2-3, with D unclear. The length of the CDR3 is 14 residues. The germline V gene has CDR1 SGDLS and CDR2 YYNGEE. V was trimmed by 0 bases and J by 0 bases, leaving 5 bases between them. CDR3 nucleotides: TGTGCCAGCAGCGTAGGAGGAAGCACAGATACGCAGTATTTT. Its protein is CASSVGGSTDTQYF.

The chain employs TRBV4-3 and TRBJ2-7, with TRBD2 identical over 14 bases. Trimming took 4 bases from V and 0 from J; bases not matched to a gene: 8. CDR3 size: 18 residues. In germline, CDR1 is LGHNA, CDR2 YSLEER. The CDR3 region is CASSRAVGTSGSSYEQYF. The CDR3 DNA reads TGCGCCAGCAGCCGGGCTGTTGGGACTAGCGGGAGCTCCTACGAGCAGTACTTC.

The V and J genes are TRBV18 and TRBJ1-6; possibly TRBD1 for D (5 bases). Germline V gene sequence: CDR1 KGHSH, CDR2 LQKENI. The CDR3 is 13 amino acids. V was trimmed by 2 bases and J by 7 bases, leaving 6 bases between them. The CDR3 sequence is CASSPAGNSPLHF. The CDR3 DNA sequence: TGTGCCAGCTCACCAGCAGGGAATTCACCCCTCCACTTT.

The chain joins TRBV15 to TRBJ1-1, with 7 bases that match TRBD1. J gave up 0 bases and V 5 bases, and 6 bases lay outside the gene matches. Germline V gene data show CDR1 as LNHNV and CDR2 as YYDKDF (reference sequence). The CDR3 spans 15 residues. The CDR3 region has the DNA TGTGCCACCAGCGAGGGGGACAGCCTGAACACTGAAGCTTTCTTT. Translated: CATSEGDSLNTEAFF.

The chain's CDR3 is CASSLDRGLSPLHF. The CDR3 DNA reads TGTGCCAGCAGCCTCGACAGGGGGCTTTCACCCCTCCACTTT. The chain has TRBV6-1 and TRBJ1-6; TRBD1 matches 10 bases. V lost 6 bases, J lost 9 bases, and 5 bases stayed unmatched. This CDR3 has 14 residues. CDR1 and CDR2 (germline): MNHNS, SASEGT.

The chain employs TRBV9 and TRBJ2-5, with TRBD2 matching 11 bases. Germline CDR1 and CDR2: SGDLS and YYNGEE. Trimming at V came to 5 bases and at J to 5 bases, leaving 5 bases not matched to a gene. CDR3 length: 14 residues. CDR3 in DNA: TGTGCCAGCAGTGTTAGCGGGAGGGCGGAGACCCAGTACTTC. Encoded protein: CASSVSGRAETQYF.

This chain links TRBV6-6 with TRBJ1-5; TRBD1 might be the D (5 bases). Trimming took off 5 bases at V and 6 bases at J, with 14 bases between the two ends. Per germline, CDR1 MNHNY and CDR2 SVGAGI (reference sequence). The CDR3 totals 14 residues. The CDR3 nucleotides read TGTGCCAGCAGTCCCAGGGAAGGGGCTCAGCCCCAGCATTTT. Amino acid sequence: CASSPREGAQPQHF.

This chain uses TRBV28 with TRBJ1-1; D is unresolved. With 8 bases removed from V and 0 bases from J, the gap between germline ends came to 4 bases. The CDR3 loop spans 11 amino acids. Germline-derived CDR1 and CDR2 are MDHEN and SYDVKM. The CDR3 DNA reads as TGTGCCAGCGAGATGAACACTGAAGCTTTCTTT. This translates into CASEMNTEAFF. Using reference TRBV28 and TRBJ1-1 for the parts outside the CDR3, the full variable domain is DVKVTQSSRYLVKRTGEKVFLECVQDMDHENMFWYRQDPGLGLRLIYFSYDVKMKEKGDIPEGYSVSREKKERFSLILESASTNQTSMYLCASEMNTEAFFGQGTRLTVV.

The chain links TRBV19 to TRBJ2-5, with 9 bases lining up with TRBD2. The CDR3 has 15 amino acids. Per germline, CDR1 LNHDA and CDR2 SQIVND (reference sequence). J gave up 1 base and V 8 bases, and 8 bases lay outside the gene matches. This CDR3 reads CASRLGSGGQETQYF. In DNA form, the CDR3 reads TGTGCCAGTCGTTTGGGTAGCGGGGGCCAAGAGACCCAGTACTTC.